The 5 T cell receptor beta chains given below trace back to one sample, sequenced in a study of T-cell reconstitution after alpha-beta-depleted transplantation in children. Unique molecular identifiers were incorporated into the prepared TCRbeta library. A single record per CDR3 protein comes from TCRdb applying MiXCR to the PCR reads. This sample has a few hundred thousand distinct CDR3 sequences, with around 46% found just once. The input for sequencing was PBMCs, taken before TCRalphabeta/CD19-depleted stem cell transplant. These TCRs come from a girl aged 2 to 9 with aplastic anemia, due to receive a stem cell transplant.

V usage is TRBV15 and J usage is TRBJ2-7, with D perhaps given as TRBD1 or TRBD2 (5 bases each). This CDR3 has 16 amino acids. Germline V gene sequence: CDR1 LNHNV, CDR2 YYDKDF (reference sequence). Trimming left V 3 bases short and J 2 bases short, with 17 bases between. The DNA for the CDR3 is TGTGCCACCAGCAGGGGGGAAGTGGACCGGACCTACGAGCAGTACTTC. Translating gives CATSRGEVDRTYEQYF.

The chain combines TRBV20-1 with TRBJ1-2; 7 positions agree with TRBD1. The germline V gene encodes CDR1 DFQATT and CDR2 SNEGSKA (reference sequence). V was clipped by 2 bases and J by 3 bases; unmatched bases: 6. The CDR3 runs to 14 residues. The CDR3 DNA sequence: TGCAGTGCTAGATCAACAGGGGTTTACTATGGCTACACCTTC. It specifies CSARSTGVYYGYTF.

CDR3 DNA sequence: TGTGCCAGCAGCCAAGATGTGGCGGTCTCCTACAATGAGCAGTTCTTC. Amino acid sequence: CASSQDVAVSYNEQFF. The V call is TRBV4-2, the J call TRBJ2-1, with no clear D. Germline CDR1 reads LGHNA; CDR2 reads YNFKEQ. The germline V and J ends were trimmed by 0 bases and 0 bases, with 9 bases remaining between them. The CDR3 totals 16 residues.

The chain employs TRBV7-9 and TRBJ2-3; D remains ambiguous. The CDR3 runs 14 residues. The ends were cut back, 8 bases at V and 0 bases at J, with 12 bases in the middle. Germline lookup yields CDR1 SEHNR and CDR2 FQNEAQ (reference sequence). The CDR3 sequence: CASGRGPSTDTQYF. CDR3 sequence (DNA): TGTGCCAGCGGCCGTGGGCCAAGCACAGATACGCAGTATTTT.

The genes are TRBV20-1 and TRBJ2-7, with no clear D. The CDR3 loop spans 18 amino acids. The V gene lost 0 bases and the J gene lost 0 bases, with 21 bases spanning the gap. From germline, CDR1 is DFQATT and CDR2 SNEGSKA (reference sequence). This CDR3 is CSARDSQTPVRSSYEQYF. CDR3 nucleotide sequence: TGCAGTGCTAGAGATTCCCAAACCCCGGTTAGGAGCTCCTACGAGCAGTACTTC.